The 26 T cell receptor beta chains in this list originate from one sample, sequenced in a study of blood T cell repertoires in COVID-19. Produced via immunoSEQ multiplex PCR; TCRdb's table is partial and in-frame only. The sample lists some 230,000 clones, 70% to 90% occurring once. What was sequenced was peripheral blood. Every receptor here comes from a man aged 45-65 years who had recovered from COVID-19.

The CDR3 spells CATSDLRQNTGELFF. The CDR3 bases are TGTGCCACCAGTGATTTGCGACAGAACACCGGGGAGCTGTTTTTT. The J gene is TRBJ2-2, the V gene TRBV24-1; D unclear. Germline-derived CDR1 and CDR2 are KGHDR and SFDVKD. The CDR3 extends over 15 amino acids. V was shortened by 0 bases and J by 1 base, with 5 bases between the two germline ends.

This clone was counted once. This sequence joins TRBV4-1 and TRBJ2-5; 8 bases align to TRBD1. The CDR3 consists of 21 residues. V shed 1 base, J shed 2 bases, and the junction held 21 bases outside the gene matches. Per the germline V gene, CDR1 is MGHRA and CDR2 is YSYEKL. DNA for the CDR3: TGCGCCAGCAGCCAAGTACGCCACTTGTCCCGTACAGGGGGTTCGCAAGAGACCCAGTACTTC. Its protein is CASSQVRHLSRTGGSQETQYF.

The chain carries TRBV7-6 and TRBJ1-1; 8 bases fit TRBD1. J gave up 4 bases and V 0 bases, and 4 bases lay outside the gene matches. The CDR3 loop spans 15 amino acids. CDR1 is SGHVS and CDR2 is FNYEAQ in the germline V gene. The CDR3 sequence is CASSLATGGGTEAFF. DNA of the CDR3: TGTGCCAGCAGCTTAGCCACAGGGGGGGGCACTGAAGCTTTCTTT.

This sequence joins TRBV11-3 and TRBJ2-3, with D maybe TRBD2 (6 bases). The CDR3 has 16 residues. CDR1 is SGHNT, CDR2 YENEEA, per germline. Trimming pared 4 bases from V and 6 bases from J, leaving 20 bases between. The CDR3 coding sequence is TGTGCCAGCAGCTCCGGGTCGGCGGGGCCTCGGGATACGCAGTATTTT. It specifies CASSSGSAGPRDTQYF.

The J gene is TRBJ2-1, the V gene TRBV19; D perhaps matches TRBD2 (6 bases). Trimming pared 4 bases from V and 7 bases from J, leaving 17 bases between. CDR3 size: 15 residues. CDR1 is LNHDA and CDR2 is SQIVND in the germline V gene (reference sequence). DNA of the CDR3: TGTGCCAGTAGTAGATCGCGGGGATGGAGTAATGAGCAGTTCTTC. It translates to CASSRSRGWSNEQFF.

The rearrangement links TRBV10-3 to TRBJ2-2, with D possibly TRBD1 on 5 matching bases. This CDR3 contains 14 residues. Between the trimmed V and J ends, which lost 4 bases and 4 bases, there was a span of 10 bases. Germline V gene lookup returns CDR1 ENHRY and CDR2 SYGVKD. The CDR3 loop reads CAISALGLTGELFF. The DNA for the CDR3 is TGTGCCATCAGTGCTTTGGGGCTCACCGGGGAGCTGTTTTTT.

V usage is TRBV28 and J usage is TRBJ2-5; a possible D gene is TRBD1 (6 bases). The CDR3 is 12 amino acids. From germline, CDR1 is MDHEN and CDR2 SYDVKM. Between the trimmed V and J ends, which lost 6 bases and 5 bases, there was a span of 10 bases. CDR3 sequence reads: CASRQGLETQYF. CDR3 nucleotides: TGTGCCAGCAGACAGGGATTGGAGACCCAGTACTTC. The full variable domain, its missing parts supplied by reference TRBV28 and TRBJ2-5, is DVKVTQSSRYLVKRTGEKVFLECVQDMDHENMFWYRQDPGLGLRLIYFSYDVKMKEKGDIPEGYSVSREKKERFSLILESASTNQTSMYLCASRQGLETQYFGPGTRLLVL.

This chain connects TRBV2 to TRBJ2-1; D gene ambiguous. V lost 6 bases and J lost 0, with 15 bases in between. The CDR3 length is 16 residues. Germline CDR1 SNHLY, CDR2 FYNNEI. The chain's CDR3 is CASRSKASSSYNEQFF. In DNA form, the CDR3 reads TGTGCCAGCAGGTCGAAAGCGTCGAGCTCCTACAATGAGCAGTTCTTC.

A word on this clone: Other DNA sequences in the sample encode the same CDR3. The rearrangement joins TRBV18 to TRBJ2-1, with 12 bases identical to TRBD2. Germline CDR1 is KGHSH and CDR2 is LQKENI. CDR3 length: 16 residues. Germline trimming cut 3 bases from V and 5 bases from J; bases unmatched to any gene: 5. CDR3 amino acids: CASSPPGLAGNNEQFF. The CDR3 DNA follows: TGTGCCAGCTCACCCCCCGGACTAGCGGGAAACAATGAGCAGTTCTTC.

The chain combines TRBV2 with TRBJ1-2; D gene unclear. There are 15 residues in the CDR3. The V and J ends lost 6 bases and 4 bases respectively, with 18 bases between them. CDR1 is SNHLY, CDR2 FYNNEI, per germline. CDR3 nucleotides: TGTGCCAGCAGGAGAGAGAGCGGACGGATCTATGGCTACACCTTC. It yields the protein CASRRESGRIYGYTF.

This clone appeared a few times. CDR3 DNA sequence: TGTGCCAGCAGTTACTTGGGTCCCCCCAGGGGCGAGCAGTACTTC. Protein product: CASSYLGPPRGEQYF. The chain carries TRBV6-2 or TRBV6-3 and TRBJ2-7, with D possibly matching TRBD1 (6 bases). The CDR3 contains 15 residues. Trimming pared 1 base from V and 6 bases from J, leaving 16 bases between. In germline, CDR1 is MNHEY, CDR2 SVGEGT.

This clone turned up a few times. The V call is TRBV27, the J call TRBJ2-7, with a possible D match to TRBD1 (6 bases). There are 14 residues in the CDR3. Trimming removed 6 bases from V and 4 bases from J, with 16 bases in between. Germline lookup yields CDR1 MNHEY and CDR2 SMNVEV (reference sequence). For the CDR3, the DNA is TGTGCCAGCAGCAGAGGGGGACCGCAATACGAGCAGTACTTC. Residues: CASSRGGPQYEQYF.

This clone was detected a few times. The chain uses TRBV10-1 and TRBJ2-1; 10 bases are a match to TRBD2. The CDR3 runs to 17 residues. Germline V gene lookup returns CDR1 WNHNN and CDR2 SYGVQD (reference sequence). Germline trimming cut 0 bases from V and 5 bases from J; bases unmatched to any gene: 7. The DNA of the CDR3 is TGCGCCAGCAGTGAGTCCACTAGCGGGACCCGCCACAATGAGCAGTTCTTC. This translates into CASSESTSGTRHNEQFF.

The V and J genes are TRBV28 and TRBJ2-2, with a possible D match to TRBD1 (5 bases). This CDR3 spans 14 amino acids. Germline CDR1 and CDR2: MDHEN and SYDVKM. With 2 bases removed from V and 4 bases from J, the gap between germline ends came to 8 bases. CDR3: CASSLRGLTGELFF. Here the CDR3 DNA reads TGTGCCAGCAGTTTAAGGGGTCTCACCGGGGAGCTGTTTTTT.

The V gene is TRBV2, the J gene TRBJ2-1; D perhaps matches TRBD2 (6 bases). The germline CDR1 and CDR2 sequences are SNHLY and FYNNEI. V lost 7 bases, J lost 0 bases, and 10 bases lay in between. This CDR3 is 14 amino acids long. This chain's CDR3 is CASTRENSYNEQFF. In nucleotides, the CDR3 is TGTGCCAGCACTCGGGAGAACTCCTACAATGAGCAGTTCTTC.

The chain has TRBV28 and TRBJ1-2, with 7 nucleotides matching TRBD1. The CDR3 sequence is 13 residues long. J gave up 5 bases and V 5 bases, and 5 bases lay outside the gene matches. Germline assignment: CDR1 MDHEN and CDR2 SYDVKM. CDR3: CASSTGDPYGYTF. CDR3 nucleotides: TGTGCCAGCAGTACAGGGGACCCTTATGGCTACACCTTC.

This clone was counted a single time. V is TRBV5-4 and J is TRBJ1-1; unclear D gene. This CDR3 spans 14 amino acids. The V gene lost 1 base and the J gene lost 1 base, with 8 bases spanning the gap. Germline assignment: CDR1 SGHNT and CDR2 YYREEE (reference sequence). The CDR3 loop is CASSLTSRNTEAFF. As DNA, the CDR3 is TGTGCCAGCAGCTTGACGTCTAGGAACACTGAAGCTTTCTTT.

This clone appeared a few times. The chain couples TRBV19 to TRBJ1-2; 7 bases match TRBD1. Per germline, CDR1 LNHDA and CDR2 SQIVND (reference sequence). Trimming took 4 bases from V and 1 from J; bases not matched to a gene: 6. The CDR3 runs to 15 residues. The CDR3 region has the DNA TGTGCCAGTAGTAGTACAGGGGCAGTTAACTATGGCTACACCTTC. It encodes CASSSTGAVNYGYTF.

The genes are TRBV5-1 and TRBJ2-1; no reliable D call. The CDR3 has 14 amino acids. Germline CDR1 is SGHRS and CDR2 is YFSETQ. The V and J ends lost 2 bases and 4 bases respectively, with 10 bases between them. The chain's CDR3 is CASSLTTLYNEQFF. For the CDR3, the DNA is TGCGCCAGCAGCTTAACTACGTTATACAATGAGCAGTTCTTC.

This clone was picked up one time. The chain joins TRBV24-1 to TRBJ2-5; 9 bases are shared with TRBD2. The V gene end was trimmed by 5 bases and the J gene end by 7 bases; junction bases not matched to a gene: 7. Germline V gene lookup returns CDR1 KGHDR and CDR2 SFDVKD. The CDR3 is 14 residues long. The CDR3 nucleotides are TGTGCCACCAGTGTAGGCGGGAGGGGTGGGACCCAGTACTTC. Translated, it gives CATSVGGRGGTQYF.

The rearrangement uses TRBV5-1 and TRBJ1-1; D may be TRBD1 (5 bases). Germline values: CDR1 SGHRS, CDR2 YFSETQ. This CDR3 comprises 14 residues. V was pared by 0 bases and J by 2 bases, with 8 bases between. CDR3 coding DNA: TGCGCCAGCAGCTTGGTAGGGGAAAACACTGAAGCTTTCTTT. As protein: CASSLVGENTEAFF.

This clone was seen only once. CDR3 sequence (DNA): TGTGCCAGCAATGTGCAGGTAATTCAGCCCCAGCATTTT. Encoded protein: CASNVQVIQPQHF. The chain is built from TRBV6-5 and TRBJ1-5; unclear D gene. With 7 bases removed from V and 6 bases from J, the gap between germline ends came to 13 bases. The length of the CDR3 is 13 residues. The V gene's germline CDR1 is MNHEY and CDR2 SVGAGI.

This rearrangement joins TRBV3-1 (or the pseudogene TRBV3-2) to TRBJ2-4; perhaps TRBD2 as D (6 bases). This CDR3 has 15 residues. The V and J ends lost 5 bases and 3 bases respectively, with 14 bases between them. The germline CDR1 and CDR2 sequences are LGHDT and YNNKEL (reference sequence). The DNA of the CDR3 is TGTGCCAGCAGCGGGTTGCGGGGCGACAAAAACATTCAGTACTTC. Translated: CASSGLRGDKNIQYF.

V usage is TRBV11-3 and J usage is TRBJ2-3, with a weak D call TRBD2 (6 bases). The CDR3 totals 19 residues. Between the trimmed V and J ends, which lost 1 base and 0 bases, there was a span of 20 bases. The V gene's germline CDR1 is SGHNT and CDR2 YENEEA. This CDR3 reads CASSLVYGVWEESTDTQYF. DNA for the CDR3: TGTGCCAGCAGCTTAGTGTACGGGGTGTGGGAGGAGAGCACAGATACGCAGTATTTT. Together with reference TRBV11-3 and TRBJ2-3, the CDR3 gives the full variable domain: EAGVVQSPRYKIIEKKQPVAFWCNPISGHNTLYWYLQNLGQGPELLIRYENEEAVDDSQLPKDRFSAERLKGVDSTLKIQPAELGDSAVYLCASSLVYGVWEESTDTQYFGPGTRLTVL.

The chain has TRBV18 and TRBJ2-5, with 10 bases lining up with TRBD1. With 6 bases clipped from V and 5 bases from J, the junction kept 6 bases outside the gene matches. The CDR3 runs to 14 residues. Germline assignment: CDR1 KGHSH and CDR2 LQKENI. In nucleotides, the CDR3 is TGTGCCAGCTCCTTGGGACAGGGGTTTGAGACCCAGTACTTC. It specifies CASSLGQGFETQYF.

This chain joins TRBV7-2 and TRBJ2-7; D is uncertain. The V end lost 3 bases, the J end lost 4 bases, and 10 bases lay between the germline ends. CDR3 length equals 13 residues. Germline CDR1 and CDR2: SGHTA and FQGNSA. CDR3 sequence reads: CASSFGGKYEQYF. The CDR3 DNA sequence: TGTGCCAGCAGCTTCGGCGGAAAATACGAGCAGTACTTC.